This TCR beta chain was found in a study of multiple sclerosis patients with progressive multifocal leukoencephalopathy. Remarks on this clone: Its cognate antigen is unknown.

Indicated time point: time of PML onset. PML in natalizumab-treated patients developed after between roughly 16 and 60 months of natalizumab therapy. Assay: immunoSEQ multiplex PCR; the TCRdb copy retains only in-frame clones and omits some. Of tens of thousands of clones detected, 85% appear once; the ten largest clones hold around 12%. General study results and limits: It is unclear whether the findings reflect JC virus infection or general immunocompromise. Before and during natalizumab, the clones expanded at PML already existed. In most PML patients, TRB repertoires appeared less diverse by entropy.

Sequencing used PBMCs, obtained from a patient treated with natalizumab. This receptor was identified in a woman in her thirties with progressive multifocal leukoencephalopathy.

CDR3 sequence reads: CASSLPGLQPQHF. The CDR3 DNA sequence: TGTGCCAGCAGCCTCCCCGGTCTTCAGCCCCAGCATTTT. The rearrangement joins TRBV5-4 to TRBJ1-5; D uncertain. Germline values: CDR1 SGHNT, CDR2 YYREEE (reference sequence). The ends were cut back, 4 bases at V and 6 bases at J, with 11 bases in the middle. The CDR3 extends over 13 amino acids.